The source of this T cell receptor (beta chain) is a study of persistence of HIV-infected CD4 T cells. Whole-study results and caveats: TCRbeta richness was lower in CMV- and Gag-responding cells than in anti-CD3/anti-CD28-responding cells. Degenerate expanded CDR3beta sequences were enriched among CMV- and Gag-responding cells.

The libraries were made with immunoSEQ version 4 in survey mode. Each sample used up to roughly 1 ug genomic DNA diluted to about 10 ng/uL. The protocol was immunoSEQ multiplex PCR, while the TCRdb copy is restricted to in-frame clones and leaves out a portion. The sample includes 40,000 to 60,000 clones, approximately 90% of them seen just once. Concerning this clone: The antigen remains unidentified.

The CDR3 consists of 13 residues. Between the trimmed V and J ends, which lost 5 bases and 1 base, there was a span of 8 bases. CDR1 is SGHVS, CDR2 FNYEAQ, per germline. Anti-CD3/anti-CD28 beads served as a nonspecific positive control stimulus. CD4+ T cells upregulating both CD40 ligand and CD69 were sorted as responding cells. Donors had undetectable plasma HIV-1 RNA, under 50 copies/mL, for 4+ years. This receptor was taken from an adult woman with HIV who was CMV-seropositive. The chain joins TRBV7-6 to TRBJ1-1; D call uncertain. This material consisted of CD4+ T cells sorted from PBMCs after roughly 19-hour stimulation, taken from a patient who received antiretroviral therapy. In nucleotides, the CDR3 is TGTGCCAGCAGCCCAGGAGCGAACACTGAAGCTTTCTTT. Translating it yields CASSPGANTEAFF.